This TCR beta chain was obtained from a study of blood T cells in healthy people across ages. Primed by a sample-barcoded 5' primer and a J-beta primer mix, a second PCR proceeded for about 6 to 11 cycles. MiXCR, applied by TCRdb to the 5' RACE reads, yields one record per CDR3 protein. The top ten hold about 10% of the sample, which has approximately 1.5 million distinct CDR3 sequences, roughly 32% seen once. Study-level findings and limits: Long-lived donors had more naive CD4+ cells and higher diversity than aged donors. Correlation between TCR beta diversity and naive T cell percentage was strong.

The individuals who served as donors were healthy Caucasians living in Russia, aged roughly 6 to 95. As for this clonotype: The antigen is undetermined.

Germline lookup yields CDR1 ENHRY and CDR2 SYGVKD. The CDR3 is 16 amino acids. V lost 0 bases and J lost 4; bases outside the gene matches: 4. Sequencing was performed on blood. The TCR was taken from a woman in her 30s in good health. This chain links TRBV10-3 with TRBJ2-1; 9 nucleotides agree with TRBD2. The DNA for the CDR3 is TGTGCCATCAGTGAGTCCTCTAGCGGGGTGTACAATGAGCAGTTCTTC. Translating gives CAISESSSGVYNEQFF.